The T cell receptor (beta chain) described here comes from a study of T cell responses to AZD1222 COVID-19 vaccine. With 4 bases clipped from V and 3 bases from J, the junction kept 16 bases outside the gene matches. CDR1 and CDR2 (germline): SGHRS, YFSETQ. The CDR3 is 17 residues long. Measured with immunoSEQ multiplex PCR; TCRdb has only the in-frame clones, and not every one. The sample includes 100,000 to 150,000 clones, under 90% of them seen just once. The chain uses TRBV5-1 and TRBJ2-7, with 7 bases aligning to TRBD1. The sample in question was peripheral blood, obtained on day 0 of AZD1222 vaccination. This sequence originates from an adult in good health. The CDR3 region is CASSLQPGTAGVYEQYF. Here the CDR3 DNA reads TGCGCCAGCAGCCTACAGCCCGGGACAGCCGGGGTCTACGAGCAGTACTTC.